This TCR beta chain emerged from a study of CD8+ T cells in alopecia areata. Findings and limits, study-wide: Researchers reported that TCR sharing among patients proved less clear than in mice, possibly HLA-linked. Normal scalp showed lower clonality than lesional scalp, especially alopecia totalis/universalis. Tissue-resident alphabeta T cells belonging to normal skin likewise get sequenced within scalp specimens.

Extraction of RNA preceded its reverse transcription into cDNA, which served as the sequencing template. Assay used: immunoSEQ multiplex PCR; TCRdb lists only in-frame clones, some missing. The sample includes roughly 13,000 clones, approximately 58% of them seen just once. Five or six patients' sorted CD4+ cells yielded CD25+CD127- cells. Lesional scalp punch biopsies and peripheral blood were collected from alopecia areata patients. For this clone: The antigen remains undetermined.

V lost 3 bases to trimming and J lost 1 base, with 4 bases between them. CDR1 and CDR2 (germline): MDHEN, SYDVKM. The CDR3 has 12 amino acids. The TCR was taken from a human donor with alopecia areata. This chain uses TRBV28 with TRBJ2-7; the D is unclear. The source material was CD4+ Tregs sorted from blood. The CDR3 reads CASSFSSYEQYF. CDR3 nucleotide sequence: TGTGCCAGCAGTTTCAGTTCCTACGAGCAGTACTTC.